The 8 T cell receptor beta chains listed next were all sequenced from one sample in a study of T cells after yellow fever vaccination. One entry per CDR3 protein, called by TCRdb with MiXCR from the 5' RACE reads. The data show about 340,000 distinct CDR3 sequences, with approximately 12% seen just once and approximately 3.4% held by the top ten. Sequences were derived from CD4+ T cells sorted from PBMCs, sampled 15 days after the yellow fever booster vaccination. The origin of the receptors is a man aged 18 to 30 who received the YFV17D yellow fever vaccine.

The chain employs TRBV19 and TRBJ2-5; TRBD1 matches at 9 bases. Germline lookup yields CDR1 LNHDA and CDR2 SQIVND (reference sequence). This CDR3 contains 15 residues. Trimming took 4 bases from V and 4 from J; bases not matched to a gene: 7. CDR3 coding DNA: TGTGCCAGTAGTACCCTTGGGACAGGGCGAGAGACCCAGTACTTC. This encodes CASSTLGTGRETQYF.

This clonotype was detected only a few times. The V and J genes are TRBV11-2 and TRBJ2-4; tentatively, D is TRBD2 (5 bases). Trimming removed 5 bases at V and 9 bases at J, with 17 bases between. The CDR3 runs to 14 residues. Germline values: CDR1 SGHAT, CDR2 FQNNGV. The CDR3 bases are TGTGCCAGCAGCGGAACTAGTGGGGATGGCATTCAGTACTTC. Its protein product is CASSGTSGDGIQYF. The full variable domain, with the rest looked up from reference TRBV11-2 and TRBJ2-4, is EAGVAQSPRYKIIEKRQSVAFWCNPISGHATLYWYQQILGQGPKLLIQFQNNGVVDDSQLPKDRFSAERLKGVDSTLKIQPAKLEDSAVYLCASSGTSGDGIQYFGAGTRLSVL.

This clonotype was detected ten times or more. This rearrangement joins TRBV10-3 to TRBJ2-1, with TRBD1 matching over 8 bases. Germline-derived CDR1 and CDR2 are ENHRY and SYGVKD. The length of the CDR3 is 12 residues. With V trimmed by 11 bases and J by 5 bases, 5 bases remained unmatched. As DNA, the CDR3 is TGTGCCGCCAGGACAGGGAACAATGAGCAGTTCTTC. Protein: CAARTGNNEQFF.

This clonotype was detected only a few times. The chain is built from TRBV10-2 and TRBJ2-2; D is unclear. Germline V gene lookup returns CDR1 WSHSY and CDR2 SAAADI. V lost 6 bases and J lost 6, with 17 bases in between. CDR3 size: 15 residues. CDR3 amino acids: CASSPLRARAGELFF. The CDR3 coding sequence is TGCGCCAGCAGCCCTCTACGCGCTCGGGCCGGGGAGCTGTTTTTT.

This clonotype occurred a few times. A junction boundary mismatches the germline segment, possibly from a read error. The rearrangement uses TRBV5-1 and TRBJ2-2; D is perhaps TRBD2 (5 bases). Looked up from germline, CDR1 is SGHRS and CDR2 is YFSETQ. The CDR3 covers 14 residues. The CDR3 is CASSLAGNAGELFF. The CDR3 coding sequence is TGCGCCAGCAGCTTGGCCGGGAACGCCGGGGAGCTGTTTTTT.

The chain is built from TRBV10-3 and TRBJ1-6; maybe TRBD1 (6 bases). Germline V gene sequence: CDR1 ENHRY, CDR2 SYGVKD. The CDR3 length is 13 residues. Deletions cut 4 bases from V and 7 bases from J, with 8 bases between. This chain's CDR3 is CAISGQENSPLHF. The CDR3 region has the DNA TGTGCCATCAGTGGACAGGAAAATTCACCCCTCCACTTT.

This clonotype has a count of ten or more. CDR3 bases: TGTGCCAGCAGTTTCGGCGGGGTGGAGACCCAGTACTTC. Residues: CASSFGGVETQYF. This chain connects TRBV12-3 or TRBV12-4 to TRBJ2-5; weak D call: TRBD2 (6 bases). The CDR3 runs to 13 residues. Trimming took off 3 bases at V and 5 bases at J, with 10 bases between the two ends.

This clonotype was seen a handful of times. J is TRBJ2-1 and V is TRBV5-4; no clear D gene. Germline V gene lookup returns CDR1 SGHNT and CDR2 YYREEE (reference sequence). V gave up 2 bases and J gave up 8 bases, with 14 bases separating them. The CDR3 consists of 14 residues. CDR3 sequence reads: CASSFWGSVDEQFF. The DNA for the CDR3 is TGTGCCAGCAGCTTCTGGGGATCGGTCGATGAGCAGTTCTTC.